The 28 T cell receptor beta chains listed next were all sequenced from one sample in a study of blood T cell repertoires in COVID-19. TCRdb's copy holds only in-frame clones and misses some; the assay was immunoSEQ multiplex PCR. The table records a few hundred thousand clones, approximately 92% of them present only once. The sample was PBMCs or T cells enriched from blood (not recorded which). The source of these receptors is a man between 18 and 29 years old who had recovered from COVID-19.

V usage is TRBV6-5 and J usage is TRBJ1-1; 9 bases agree with TRBD1. The CDR3 is 13 amino acids. The V gene's germline CDR1 is MNHEY and CDR2 SVGAGI. The J segment lost 1 base and the V segment lost 8 bases, leaving 2 bases of the junction unmatched. Here the CDR3 reads CASEDRGNTEAFF. The CDR3 DNA reads TGTGCCAGCGAGGACAGGGGGAACACTGAAGCTTTCTTT.

This clone was recorded once. V and J are TRBV6-2 or TRBV6-3 and TRBJ2-7; 12 nucleotides agree with TRBD1. Germline trimming cut 0 bases from V and 6 bases from J; bases unmatched to any gene: 3. This CDR3 region has 15 residues. Germline CDR1 MNHEY, CDR2 SVGEGT. This CDR3 is CASSYSGTGGSEQYF. The CDR3 DNA is TGTGCCAGCAGTTACTCGGGGACAGGGGGCAGCGAGCAGTACTTC.

The J gene is TRBJ2-1, the V gene TRBV2; no clear D. The CDR3 runs to 13 residues. Germline lookup yields CDR1 SNHLY and CDR2 FYNNEI. Trimming took off 5 bases at V and 1 base at J, with 6 bases between the two ends. The chain's CDR3 is CASSYLSYNEQFF. CDR3 nucleotides: TGTGCCAGCAGTTATCTTTCCTACAATGAGCAGTTCTTC.

This chain uses TRBV7-2 with TRBJ1-5; D is perhaps TRBD1 (5 bases). This CDR3 comprises 14 residues. Trimming took off 0 bases at V and 5 bases at J, with 8 bases between the two ends. Germline V gene data show CDR1 as SGHTA and CDR2 as FQGNSA. The CDR3 DNA sequence: TGTGCCAGCAGCTTAGCCACGGGGGATCAGCCCCAGCATTTT. It specifies CASSLATGDQPQHF.

V gene TRBV9 combines with J gene TRBJ2-1, with 16 positions matching TRBD2. The CDR3 consists of 19 residues. Germline CDR1 is SGDLS and CDR2 is YYNGEE. V shed 4 bases and J 8 bases; nucleotides not matched to a gene: 15. The CDR3 DNA follows: TGTGCCAGCAGCCGCCGACATCCGGGACTAGCGGGAGGGTATTATGAGCAGTTCTTC. Its translation: CASSRRHPGLAGGYYEQFF.

The chain uses TRBV9 and TRBJ1-2, with 10 bases that match TRBD1. Germline V gene data show CDR1 as SGDLS and CDR2 as YYNGEE. The CDR3 covers 16 residues. V shed 0 bases and J 8 bases; nucleotides not matched to a gene: 10. The DNA of the CDR3 is TGTGCCAGCAGCGTAGGGCTGGGACAGGGGTCTGGCGGCTACACCTTC. Translated, it gives CASSVGLGQGSGGYTF.

The chain joins TRBV5-1 to TRBJ1-2; D is unclear. CDR1 is SGHRS and CDR2 is YFSETQ in the germline V gene. CDR3 length: 12 amino acids. V shed 0 bases and J shed 7 bases, with 7 bases lying between them. The DNA of the CDR3 is TGCGCCAGCAGCTTGGGCGGGTCTGGCTACACCTTC. It yields the protein CASSLGGSGYTF.

The chain is built from TRBV5-1 and TRBJ2-2; 7 positions agree with TRBD1. V dropped 0 bases and J dropped 0; count of bases not matched to a gene: 2. The length of the CDR3 is 16 residues. The germline CDR1 and CDR2 sequences are SGHRS and YFSETQ. The CDR3 DNA reads as TGCGCCAGCAGCTTGGAAGGGGGCCCGAACACCGGGGAGCTGTTTTTT. Its protein is CASSLEGGPNTGELFF.

This clone occurred once. The V and J genes are TRBV7-3 and TRBJ2-3; maybe TRBD2 (5 bases). Germline lookup yields CDR1 SGHTA and CDR2 FQGTGA. CDR3 length: 15 residues. Trimming took off 5 bases at V and 2 bases at J, with 14 bases between the two ends. In DNA, the CDR3 is TGTGCCAGCAGCCCCGGGAACCCGAACACAGATACGCAGTATTTT. Its protein is CASSPGNPNTDTQYF.

The chain is built from TRBV4-3 and TRBJ2-5; D unclear. Germline V gene sequence: CDR1 LGHNA, CDR2 YSLEER. The CDR3 is 14 amino acids. The V end lost 1 base, the J end lost 5 bases, and 11 bases lay between the germline ends. This CDR3 is CASSQVLPGETQYF. DNA of the CDR3: TGCGCCAGCAGCCAAGTCCTGCCCGGGGAGACCCAGTACTTC.

The chain has TRBV11-3 and TRBJ2-1; TRBD1 agrees at 10 bases. The V gene end was trimmed by 5 bases and the J gene end by 5 bases; junction bases not matched to a gene: 6. The CDR3 contains 15 residues. Germline V gene sequence: CDR1 SGHNT, CDR2 YENEEA. This chain's CDR3 is CASSPVGQGDNEQFF. The CDR3 DNA sequence: TGTGCCAGCAGCCCCGTTGGACAGGGGGACAATGAGCAGTTCTTC. Complete variable domain (other parts from reference TRBV11-3 and TRBJ2-1): EAGVVQSPRYKIIEKKQPVAFWCNPISGHNTLYWYLQNLGQGPELLIRYENEEAVDDSQLPKDRFSAERLKGVDSTLKIQPAELGDSAVYLCASSPVGQGDNEQFFGPGTRLTVL.

This clone was recorded only once. The chain links TRBV11-2 to TRBJ2-6; the D is unclear. The CDR3 consists of 11 residues. Germline V gene lookup returns CDR1 SGHAT and CDR2 FQNNGV. V shed 0 bases and J shed 12 bases, with 3 bases lying between them. The CDR3 sequence is CASSLEAVLTF. The CDR3 DNA reads TGTGCCAGCAGCTTAGAAGCCGTCCTGACTTTC. Filled out from reference TRBV11-2 and TRBJ2-6, the complete variable domain reads EAGVAQSPRYKIIEKRQSVAFWCNPISGHATLYWYQQILGQGPKLLIQFQNNGVVDDSQLPKDRFSAERLKGVDSTLKIQPAKLEDSAVYLCASSLEAVLTFGAGSRLTVL.

The chain has TRBV7-8 and TRBJ1-5; TRBD1 aligns across 7 bases. V was pared by 5 bases and J by 4 bases, with 23 bases of the junction left unmatched. The CDR3 spans 20 residues. Germline V lookup: CDR1 SGHVS, CDR2 FQNEAQ. CDR3 nucleotide sequence: TGTGCCAGCAGCACCCTCCCGGGACAGCAGGCAGGGGCAGCGAATCAGCCCCAGCATTTT. Its protein product is CASSTLPGQQAGAANQPQHF.

In nucleotides, the CDR3 is TGTGCCAGCAGCCCGGGGAGGGGCACTGAAGCTTTCTTT. Translating gives CASSPGRGTEAFF. The chain employs TRBV3-1 (or the pseudogene TRBV3-2) and TRBJ1-1; the D gene is possibly TRBD1 (5 bases). Trimming stripped 4 bases from V and 4 bases from J, with 10 bases between. Germline V gene data show CDR1 as LGHDT and CDR2 as YNNKEL (reference sequence). The length of the CDR3 is 13 residues.

In DNA, the CDR3 is TGTGCCACCAGTGATGAACAGGGGGTTGGCTACACCTTC. Its protein product is CATSDEQGVGYTF. The chain uses TRBV24-1 and TRBJ1-2; TRBD1 agrees at 8 bases. There are 13 residues in the CDR3. V trimming: 3 bases; J trimming: 7 bases; junction bases outside the gene matches: 3. The V gene's germline CDR1 is KGHDR and CDR2 SFDVKD.

The V gene is TRBV2, the J gene TRBJ1-3; TRBD1 matches 9 bases. V lost 6 bases and J lost 4; bases outside the gene matches: 7. Germline V gene sequence: CDR1 SNHLY, CDR2 FYNNEI. The CDR3 is 15 amino acids. The CDR3 coding sequence is TGTGCCAGCAGCCCAAACAGGGGGCCGGGAAACACCATATATTTT. Translation: CASSPNRGPGNTIYF. Drawing the rest from reference TRBV2 and TRBJ1-3, the complete variable domain is EPEVTQTPSHQVTQMGQEVILRCVPISNHLYFYWYRQILGQKVEFLVSFYNNEISEKSEIFDDQFSVERPDGSNFTLKIRSTKLEDSAMYFCASSPNRGPGNTIYFGEGSWLTVV.

V gene TRBV5-4 combines with J gene TRBJ1-3, with D perhaps TRBD1 (6 bases). This CDR3 has 15 residues. Deletions cut 0 bases from V and 4 bases from J, with 11 bases between. Germline V gives CDR1 SGHNT, CDR2 YYREEE (reference sequence). The CDR3 bases are TGTGCCAGCAGCTTGGTTGGGGGCAGCGGAAACACCATATATTTT. It is translated as CASSLVGGSGNTIYF.

The chain combines TRBV7-9 with TRBJ2-2, with D hard to call. The CDR3 spans 13 residues. V was pared by 3 bases and J by 4 bases, with 6 bases between. Germline loops: CDR1 SEHNR, CDR2 FQNEAQ (reference sequence). As DNA, the CDR3 is TGTGCCAGCAGCTTCGGGTCCACCGGGGAGCTGTTTTTT. Its protein product is CASSFGSTGELFF.

The chain recombines TRBV6-5 with TRBJ1-1; D perhaps matches TRBD1 (5 bases). Trimming removed 2 bases at V and 3 bases at J, with 10 bases between. Germline-derived CDR1 and CDR2 are MNHEY and SVGAGI. The CDR3 runs to 14 residues. The CDR3 nucleotides read TGTGCCAGCAGTTACGGCCCGGGGGACACTGAAGCTTTCTTT. This codes for CASSYGPGDTEAFF.

The gene calls are TRBV20-1 and TRBJ1-5; 7 positions match TRBD1. The CDR3 runs to 14 residues. Trimming cost V 3 bases and J 2 bases; bases outside gene matches: 4. Germline V gene data show CDR1 as DFQATT and CDR2 as SNEGSKA (reference sequence). The CDR3 protein is CSASQGQRNQPQHF. The CDR3 DNA follows: TGCAGTGCTAGTCAGGGACAGCGCAATCAGCCCCAGCATTTT.

The V and J genes are TRBV6-5 and TRBJ2-7, with 7 bases that match TRBD2. There are 16 residues in the CDR3. Trimming removed 0 bases from V and 2 bases from J; junction bases left unmatched: 7. Per the germline V gene, CDR1 is MNHEY and CDR2 is SVGAGI. DNA for the CDR3: TGTGCCAGCAGTTACTCGCAGGCTAGCGGCGCCTACGAGCAGTACTTC. Amino acids: CASSYSQASGAYEQYF.

V usage is TRBV12-3 or TRBV12-4 and J usage is TRBJ1-2; D is undetermined. The CDR3 spans 13 residues. V shed 6 bases and J shed 4 bases, with 12 bases lying between them. The CDR3 is CASSPQVGYGYTF. As DNA, the CDR3 is TGTGCCAGCAGCCCTCAGGTTGGCTATGGCTACACCTTC.

The chain combines TRBV2 with TRBJ2-3; TRBD2 matches at 7 bases. Germline CDR1 is SNHLY and CDR2 is FYNNEI. The length of the CDR3 is 19 residues. V lost 5 bases to trimming and J lost 0 bases; unmatched junction nucleotides: 17. CDR3 region: CASSHRGGSAPLSTDTQYF. CDR3 in DNA: TGTGCCAGCAGTCATAGGGGCGGGAGCGCCCCACTAAGCACAGATACGCAGTATTTT. Complete variable domain (other parts from reference TRBV2 and TRBJ2-3): EPEVTQTPSHQVTQMGQEVILRCVPISNHLYFYWYRQILGQKVEFLVSFYNNEISEKSEIFDDQFSVERPDGSNFTLKIRSTKLEDSAMYFCASSHRGGSAPLSTDTQYFGPGTRLTVL.

This chain links TRBV7-6 with TRBJ2-1, with D possibly being TRBD2 (6 bases). Trimming left V 4 bases short and J 4 bases short, with 20 bases between. The CDR3 is 17 amino acids. The germline CDR1 and CDR2 sequences are SGHVS and FNYEAQ. The DNA of the CDR3 is TGTGCCAGCAGCTCCAGAGCGGGTACTACCCGTTACAATGAGCAGTTCTTC. This translates into CASSSRAGTTRYNEQFF.

This sequence joins TRBV5-1 and TRBJ2-7, with 9 bases aligning to TRBD1. Germline V CDR1 and CDR2: SGHRS, YFSETQ. Unmatched junction bases numbered 3, after V lost 2 bases and J lost 0 bases. The CDR3 length is 15 residues. DNA of the CDR3: TGCGCCAGCAGCTTACAGGGGGCAAGCTCCTACGAGCAGTACTTC. Protein sequence: CASSLQGASSYEQYF.

The chain combines TRBV2 with TRBJ2-5; 8 nucleotides agree with TRBD2. The J segment lost 4 bases and the V segment lost 4 bases, leaving 8 bases of the junction unmatched. Germline-derived CDR1 and CDR2 are SNHLY and FYNNEI. CDR3 size: 15 residues. In DNA, the CDR3 is TGTGCCAGCAGTGTGGCCAGCGGGAGTGGAGAGACCCAGTACTTC. This codes for CASSVASGSGETQYF.

The chain uses TRBV15 and TRBJ2-1; a possible D gene is TRBD2 (7 bases). Per germline, CDR1 LNHNV and CDR2 YYDKDF (reference sequence). The CDR3 contains 16 residues. V gave up 5 bases and J gave up 0 bases, with 14 bases separating them. The CDR3 sequence: CATSGQRGSSYNEQFF. Written as DNA, the CDR3 is TGTGCCACCAGCGGACAGCGGGGCAGCTCCTACAATGAGCAGTTCTTC. The variable domain in full, with the rest retrieved from reference TRBV15 and TRBJ2-1, is DAMVIQNPRYQVTQFGKPVTLSCSQTLNHNVMYWYQQKSSQAPKLLFHYYDKDFNNEADTPDNFQSRRPNTSFCFLDIRSPGLGDTAMYLCATSGQRGSSYNEQFFGPGTRLTVL.

The J gene is TRBJ1-2, the V gene TRBV10-3, with D unclear. The V gene's germline CDR1 is ENHRY and CDR2 SYGVKD. V lost 6 bases and J 4 bases, leaving 9 bases between the germline ends. The CDR3 consists of 12 residues. The CDR3 region is CAIRENSYGYTF. The CDR3 DNA reads as TGTGCCATCAGGGAAAACAGCTATGGCTACACCTTC.